The sequence of this TCR beta chain was determined in a study of low-dose radiotherapy and immunotherapy resistance in tumors (dated 2022 in TCRdb). In the study overall: In Cohort 1, each fraction delivered 0.5 Gy every 2 weeks, and the prescribed total PTV dose was 6.5 Gy. In Cohort 2, 1 Gy per fraction was delivered every two weeks, for a total of 13 Gy over 26 weeks. Nivolumab was administered intravenously as a 240 mg flat dose every two weeks, and ipilimumab was administered intravenously at 1 mg/kg every six weeks. Every two weeks, patients got intravenous cyclophosphamide at 200 mg/m2, given one day ahead of each radiation and immunotherapy administration. Aspirin 300 mg was taken orally once daily by patients for four cycles, starting on cycle 1 day 1. No randomization into treatment groups was done for the people taking part in the trial. Eight patients were included in the translational analysis: three from the first dose cohort and the first five from the second dose cohort.

To make first-strand cDNA, Superscript III was used along with a set of TRAV- and TRBV-specific primers so that both the TCRalpha and TCRbeta chains were covered. TCRs were amplified with Phusion for 20 to 25 PCR cycles, with a constant-region primer paired with the adapter attached to the V primers. Amplification of the isolated mRNA was done with the MessageAmp II aRNA Amplification Kit, which involved a roughly 15-hour in vitro transcription at 37 degrees C. mRNA for TCR sequencing was isolated with the Dynabeads mRNA DIRECT Purification Kit. A second approximately 24-cycle Phusion PCR added indexed Illumina adapters, and products were purified with AMPure XP beads. An Illumina MiniSeq instrument was used to deep-sequence the TCRalpha and TCRbeta libraries. The authors processed their data as follows. Custom Perl scripts were used to pool TCR sequences that encoded the same protein, to remove out-of-frame sequences, and to calculate the abundance of each clonotype. TCR sequences supported by only a single read were excluded from analysis. The metrics used to describe the repertoires included Shannon entropy, Gini index, clonality, richness, and the frequency of TCRs shared between repertoires. TCRdb cleaned the public reads at Q25 with fastp, built clones with MiXCR and kept in-frame beta chains. When rows share a CDR3 protein, they turn into one entry using the most common DNA and genes. These V and J calls are TCRdb output, not the study's own analysis. The sample table records around 99,000 distinct CDR3 sequences; roughly a tenth of these occur just once. The ten largest account for around 0.98% of the sample.

According to the germline V gene, CDR1 reads LGHNA and CDR2 reads YSLEER. V was cut back by 0 bases and J by 15 bases, leaving a gap of 21 bases between them. The CDR3 spans 15 residues, from the cysteine through the phenylalanine. The sequence is cut down to CDR3 DNA, 45 bases in frame from base 1. This clonotype was seen ten or more times. Its antigen is not yet known. Per-base quality was not reported, and no clone a single base away is much larger than it. This specimen's time point label, interpreted: before trial treatment. The donors took part in RACIN, a single-arm, phase I, dose-escalation trial that combined nivolumab, ipilimumab, aspirin, low-dose cyclophosphamide and low-dose radiotherapy. Patients with advanced, TIL-negative solid tumors were considered eligible.

The sequencing here drew on PBMCs, taken before treatment. The chain was built from TRBV4-3 and TRBJ2-4; perhaps TRBD1 is the D gene, with 7 bases matching. The sequence was collected from a male donor with prostate cancer. The DNA sequence reads TGCGCCAGCAGCCAAGATGGAGGGACAGAGAAAAGGAGGTACTTC. Translated, this gives CASSQDGGTEKRRYF.